Below, 12 T cell receptor beta chains from the same sample are listed, as sequenced in a study of cytomegalovirus exposure and HLA in healthy donors. PCR involved 60 Vbeta and 13 Jbeta primers. Here immunoSEQ multiplex PCR was the method, and the copy in TCRdb shows in-frame clones only, minus some. Recorded for this sample: approximately 58,000 clones. The sample taken for sequencing was PBMCs. These receptors were obtained from a woman aged 45 to 65 in good health and CMV-seropositive.

The gene calls are TRBV28 and TRBJ1-2; D may be TRBD1 (6 bases). Trimming took off 6 bases at V and 7 bases at J, with 21 bases between the two ends. Germline CDR1 is MDHEN and CDR2 is SYDVKM. The length of the CDR3 is 15 residues. CDR3 coding DNA: TGTGCCAGCAGCCCCACCCTCAACCGGGGGGCTGGCTACACCTTC. Translated: CASSPTLNRGAGYTF.

The chain joins TRBV19 to TRBJ2-5, with TRBD2 identical over 9 bases. Germline CDR1 reads LNHDA; CDR2 reads SQIVND (reference sequence). The CDR3 spans 15 residues. V shed 3 bases and J 3 bases; nucleotides not matched to a gene: 5. The CDR3 bases are TGTGCCAGTAGTATTTGGACTAGCGCCGAAGAGACCCAGTACTTC. Translation: CASSIWTSAEETQYF.

The chain links TRBV19 to TRBJ1-4; 7 nucleotides align to TRBD1. The germline gives CDR1 LNHDA, CDR2 SQIVND (reference sequence). Germline trimming cut 7 bases from V and 5 bases from J; bases unmatched to any gene: 7. CDR3 size: 14 residues. The CDR3 is CASMTQGQNEKLFF. The CDR3 DNA reads TGTGCCAGTATGACACAGGGGCAGAATGAAAAACTGTTTTTT.

The chain employs TRBV11-2 and TRBJ2-2; D remains ambiguous. The V end was cut by 8 bases, the J end by 0 bases, with 10 bases between. Germline V gives CDR1 SGHAT, CDR2 FQNNGV. CDR3 length equals 14 residues. CDR3 protein: CASLSGSNTGELFF. CDR3 sequence (DNA): TGTGCCAGCTTGTCGGGTTCGAACACCGGGGAGCTGTTTTTT. The full variable domain, its missing parts supplied by reference TRBV11-2 and TRBJ2-2, is EAGVAQSPRYKIIEKRQSVAFWCNPISGHATLYWYQQILGQGPKLLIQFQNNGVVDDSQLPKDRFSAERLKGVDSTLKIQPAKLEDSAVYLCASLSGSNTGELFFGEGSRLTVL.

V is TRBV6-6 and J is TRBJ2-7; D is uncertain. This CDR3 has 14 amino acids. Germline CDR1 reads MNHNY; CDR2 reads SVGAGI (reference sequence). The V gene lost 0 bases and the J gene lost 0 bases, with 6 bases spanning the gap. The CDR3 region is CASSYSAGSYEQYF. CDR3 sequence (DNA): TGTGCCAGCAGTTACTCCGCAGGCTCCTACGAGCAGTACTTC.

The chain is built from TRBV6-5 and TRBJ2-1; 8 bases are shared with TRBD2. Germline CDR1 and CDR2: MNHEY and SVGAGI. The CDR3 is 15 residues long. V shed 11 bases and J 7 bases; nucleotides not matched to a gene: 16. The CDR3, as DNA: TGTGCCTCGACCGCCCCAAGCGGGAGTTTGAATGAGCAGTTCTTC. Its translation: CASTAPSGSLNEQFF.

This rearrangement joins TRBV2 to TRBJ1-2, with 9 nucleotides matching TRBD1. The CDR3 spans 17 residues. The trim removed 9 bases at V and 3 bases at J, leaving 17 bases unmatched. CDR1 SNHLY and CDR2 FYNNEI come from the germline V gene. For the CDR3, the DNA is TGTGCCAGTACTACCATATTCCGGGACAGGGACCACTATGGCTACACCTTC. It specifies CASTTIFRDRDHYGYTF.

The V and J genes are TRBV28 and TRBJ1-2; 7 bases line up with TRBD1. Looked up from germline, CDR1 is MDHEN and CDR2 is SYDVKM. Germline trimming cut 6 bases from V and 4 bases from J; bases unmatched to any gene: 5. This CDR3 comprises 13 residues. This CDR3 reads CASRETGRYGYTF. For the CDR3, the DNA is TGTGCCAGCAGGGAGACAGGGCGCTATGGCTACACCTTC.

The genes are TRBV28 and TRBJ2-7, with D possibly being TRBD2 (5 bases). The V gene lost 7 bases and the J gene lost 3 bases, with 13 bases spanning the gap. CDR1 and CDR2 (germline): MDHEN, SYDVKM. This CDR3 spans 13 amino acids. The CDR3 protein is CASTGRNYYEQYF. The CDR3 nucleotides are TGTGCCAGCACGGGGAGAAACTACTACGAGCAGTACTTC.

CDR3 nucleotide sequence: TGCGCCAGCAGTTGGACAGATAATTCACCCCTCCACTTT. This gives the protein CASSWTDNSPLHF. The genes are TRBV4-1 and TRBJ1-6; D may be TRBD1 (6 bases). Trimming shortened V by 6 bases and J by 5 bases, and 8 bases separated the two germline ends. This CDR3 comprises 13 residues. Germline V CDR1 and CDR2: MGHRA, YSYEKL.

The chain employs TRBV5-8 and TRBJ2-5; TRBD1 might be the D (6 bases). The V and J ends lost 0 bases and 5 bases respectively, with 14 bases between them. The CDR3 length is 15 residues. Germline CDR1 and CDR2: SGHTS and YDEGEE. The CDR3 loop reads CASSLEGRGGETQYF. The CDR3 DNA sequence: TGTGCCAGCAGCTTGGAGGGCAGGGGCGGGGAGACCCAGTACTTC.

The V and J genes are TRBV6-5 and TRBJ1-2, with TRBD1 identical over 8 bases. V was pared by 1 base and J by 1 base, with 5 bases of the junction left unmatched. CDR1 is MNHEY, CDR2 SVGAGI, per germline. The CDR3 runs 16 residues. DNA of the CDR3: TGTGCCAGCAGTTACTTCAGGACAGGGTATAACTATGGCTACACCTTC. Amino acids: CASSYFRTGYNYGYTF.